This T cell receptor (beta chain) was captured by sequencing in a study of T cell repertoires in cytomegalovirus infection. Study at large: Selection of CMV epitopes for the study included recently identified HLA-C-restricted and well-studied HLA-B-restricted ones. Public TCR beta signatures provided an indication of both CMV infection and a matching HLA type.

TCRdb re-called the reads with MiXCR, one entry per CDR3 protein. Found here are a few hundred thousand distinct CDR3 sequences, about a third of them singletons; the top ten hold about 13%. This clonotype has more than one count but fewer than ten. Its antigen is currently unknown. This CDR3 contains 13 residues. Germline trimming cut 6 bases from V and 8 bases from J; bases unmatched to any gene: 5. The chain is built from TRBV12-3 or TRBV12-4 and TRBJ1-4; 8 nucleotides align to TRBD1. The sequencing here drew on cultured PBMCs, taken from culture after CMV antigen stimulation. The source of this sequence is a human donor in good health (CMV status not recorded). Some clones in this sample may be carry-over from other donors' samples. CDR3 DNA: TGTGCCAGCAGGGGACAGGTCGGAGAAAAACTGTTTTTT. Encoded protein: CASRGQVGEKLFF.